This note documents a single T cell receptor beta chain sequence. Its binding antigen is unknown. Qualities for individual bases were not recorded, and no much larger clone is one base off. Ophthalmopathy patients had moderately to severely active disease, Clinical Activity Score of at least 3, NOSPECS grade of at least 4, and disease duration under 3 months. Patients with other autoimmune diseases, uncontrolled infections, pregnancy or lactation were excluded. Clinical symptoms, serum thyroxine, TRAb, thyroid ultrasound and orbital computed tomography formed the basis of the diagnosis. Ficoll-Paque density gradient centrifugation was used to isolate PBMCs from about 10 ml of fresh peripheral blood. Total RNA was extracted with Trizol reagent and quality-checked on an Agilent 2100 Bioanalyzer. The sample is drawn from a study of Graves' ophthalmopathy and Graves' hyperthyroidism (dated by TCRdb to between 2018 and 2020). In the study overall: Peripheral blood was collected at initial diagnosis, prior to any treatment. To explore V-J signatures distinguishing ophthalmopathy from hyperthyroidism, a discovery set of around 100 patients (roughly 45 ophthalmopathy, roughly 60 stable hyperthyroidism) was enrolled. In more than five hyperthyroidism patients, T-cell repertoires of thyroid tissue and blood were compared. In total, 135 blood samples were TCR-sequenced: approximately 42 ophthalmopathy, some 75 hyperthyroidism and about 17 hyperthyroidism-to-ophthalmopathy patients. Once sampling was done, hyperthyroidism patients were given methimazole at a starting dose of 30 mg daily, while ophthalmopathy patients were given high-dose intravenous methylprednisolone. TCR beta repertoire signatures were used to distinguish Graves' ophthalmopathy from Graves' hyperthyroidism and to predict progression to ophthalmopathy. For independent validation, a separate cohort was made up of 18 to 20 hyperthyroidism patients plus 17 patients who later progressed from hyperthyroidism to ophthalmopathy. Overall study outcomes, separate from this receptor: No statistical method was used to predetermine the sample size, and group allocation was not hidden from the investigators. In validation, the model predicted ophthalmopathy progression with over 60% sensitivity and about 77% specificity; fewer than 15 predicted patients were CT-confirmed with GO in a median of around 6 months. Ophthalmopathy was separated from stable hyperthyroidism by the 13-signature model with more than 85% sensitivity and about 81% specificity in cross-validation and with 80%/75% in the test set. Among expanded thyroid clonotypes with frequency above 0.001, most also showed up in blood, which suggests that blood repertoires may reflect the thyroid immune response.

Trimming leaves V shorter by 5 bases and J shorter by 4 bases, with the junction holding 4 bases beyond the gene matches. Its CDR3 holds 15 amino acids, cysteine through phenylalanine. The sequence is cut down to CDR3 DNA, 45 bases in frame from base 1. Per the germline V gene (reference sequence), LNHDA is the CDR1 and SQIVND is the CDR2. TCR beta CDR3 regions were amplified from RNA transcripts for repertoire sequencing. The first round was an RT-PCR using HTBI primers with the Qiagen OneStep RT-PCR kit, and this first round was followed by a second-round multiplex PCR, then size selection and purification. Libraries were sequenced paired-end with 100 bp reads on an Illumina HiSeq2000. As for the authors' bioinformatics: Reads were processed with SOAPnuke, discarding reads with adapters, uncalled bases, mean Phred below 15, or no exact constant-primer or identifier match. COPE v1.2.5 was used to merge high-quality paired reads. Clonotypes were defined as unique nucleotide sequences and were aligned to IMGT TRB V, D and J references using MiTCR v1.1. Analysis was restricted to V-J combinations with a frequency above 0.0001, which covered 99% to 99.2% of repertoires. For each V-J combination, a TCR clonal expansion and chaos score was defined as the ratio of F50 clonal expansion to chaos observed in the TCRdist matrix. Welch's t-statistics and random forest were used to reduce the features to 10 to 15 V-J combinations, which were then used as input to a naive Bayes classifier. The Morisita-Horn index was used to measure how similar the thyroid and blood repertoires were. TCRdb cleaned the public reads at Q25 with fastp, built clones with MiXCR and kept in-frame beta chains. One record per CDR3 amino acid sequence lists the most common genes and DNA. V and J calls and clone size were set by TCRdb, not the authors. For this sample there are 600,000 to 700,000 distinct CDR3 sequences; under 50% appear just once. The ten most abundant clones make up 3% to 3.5% of the sample.

Material: peripheral blood. This sequence uses TRBV19 and TRBJ2-7, with 14 middle bases fitting TRBD2. The source of this sequence is an adult man with Graves' ophthalmopathy. The CDR3 region reads CASSRLAGGKYEQYF. In nucleotides, the sequence is TGTGCCAGTAGTCGACTAGCGGGGGGGAAATACGAGCAGTACTTC.